Sequencing of this T cell receptor beta chain was carried out in a study of T cell repertoires in aging, cancer and after chemotherapy. Trimming took off 6 bases at V and 9 bases at J, with 18 bases between the two ends. The CDR3 is 15 amino acids. Germline values: CDR1 KGHSH, CDR2 LQKENI. Peripheral blood genomic DNA, not sorted cells or RNA, was the template. By proportion, this clonotype is medium-sized. TRB rearrangements spanning V, D and J were amplified using mixed TRB-A/B primers. MiXCR, run by TCRdb on the multiplex PCR reads, gives a single entry per CDR3 protein. The data contain about 2,900 distinct CDR3 sequences, roughly 22% of them singletons.

The J gene is TRBJ1-6, the V gene TRBV18, with a possible D match to TRBD1 (6 bases). The sequence derives from a human donor with a solid tumor. Sequenced input: blood. CDR3 in DNA: TGTGCCAGCTCCCGAGATACAGGGTCAACTTCACCCCTCCACTTT. This sequence encodes CASSRDTGSTSPLHF.